The 5 T cell receptor beta chains given below trace back to one sample, sequenced in a study of control samples from healthy donors and cancer patients. Using immunoSEQ multiplex PCR, the repertoire was profiled, and TCRdb retains in-frame clones only, with some absent. The sample has roughly 73,000 clones; approximately 92% are singletons. What was sequenced was blood. The receptors were sampled from a woman aged 60-70 years in good health.

The rearrangement uses TRBV6-8 and TRBJ1-2, with a possible D match to TRBD1 (5 bases). Germline loops: CDR1 MNHGY, CDR2 SAAAGT. The CDR3 spans 14 residues. V lost 2 bases to trimming and J lost 0 bases, with 7 bases between them. The CDR3 coding sequence is TGTGCCAGCAGTTACCGGACATCTAACTATGGCTACACCTTC. Translated: CASSYRTSNYGYTF.

This chain connects TRBV13 to TRBJ2-1; 10 bases map to TRBD1. The CDR3 sequence is 15 residues long. CDR1 is PRHDT and CDR2 is FYEKMQ in the germline V gene (reference sequence). V lost 4 bases and J lost 6; bases outside the gene matches: 6. The CDR3 loop is CASSSEGQGFNEQFF. In nucleotides, the CDR3 is TGTGCCAGCAGCTCCGAGGGACAGGGGTTCAATGAGCAGTTCTTC.

The V call is TRBV6-5, the J call TRBJ1-5; possibly TRBD1 for D (6 bases). The CDR3 covers 14 residues. Germline V gene lookup returns CDR1 MNHEY and CDR2 SVGAGI. V lost 6 bases, J lost 4 bases, and 13 bases lay in between. DNA of the CDR3: TGTGCCAGCAGGTCGACAGGTGGGAATCAGCCCCAGCATTTT. Its translation is CASRSTGGNQPQHF.

This clone occurred once. This rearrangement joins TRBV11-2 to TRBJ1-1; D might be TRBD1 (5 bases). CDR1 and CDR2 from the germline V gene are SGHAT and FQNNGV. The CDR3 is 15 amino acids. V lost 3 bases and J 1 base, leaving 12 bases between the germline ends. The CDR3 coding sequence is TGTGCCAGCAGCTTTCGACAGAACGAGAACACTGAAGCTTTCTTT. Amino acid sequence: CASSFRQNENTEAFF.

This sequence joins TRBV4-3 and TRBJ2-5, with 7 positions matching TRBD2. The CDR3 is 15 amino acids. V was clipped by 6 bases and J by 1 base; unmatched bases: 8. The germline V gene encodes CDR1 LGHNA and CDR2 YSLEER. The CDR3 loop reads CASSRGSSGQETQYF. In nucleotides, the CDR3 is TGCGCCAGCAGTCGCGGATCTAGCGGCCAAGAGACCCAGTACTTC.